This T cell receptor (beta chain) was observed in a study of OX40 agonist ivuxolimab in advanced cancers. The CDR3 has 13 amino acids. V lost 6 bases and J 5 bases, leaving 16 bases between the germline ends. The V gene's germline CDR1 is SQVTM and CDR2 ANQGSEA. The study sampled blood at baseline, cycle 4 day 1, and cycle 7 day 1. Generated by immunoSEQ multiplex PCR, the TCRdb table keeps only in-frame clones and is missing some. In the table there are 70,000 to 95,000 clones, about 94% of which are singletons. The source material was CD4+ or CD8+ T cells sorted from blood, sampled in a trial of the OX40 agonist ivuxolimab. J is TRBJ1-1 and V is TRBV29-1; D perhaps matches TRBD1 (5 bases). The origin of this receptor is an adult with an advanced solid tumor such as melanoma, head and neck, liver or kidney cancer. The CDR3 reads CSVGGPGETEAFF. The CDR3 DNA follows: TGCAGCGTCGGGGGACCCGGTGAGACTGAAGCTTTCTTT.